What follows describes a single T cell receptor beta chain. Its antigen is still unknown. Germline CDR1 is MNHEY and CDR2 is SVGAGI. The CDR3 is 16 amino acids. The ends lost 4 bases at V and 0 bases at J; junction bases unmatched: 2. These data are taken from a study of T cell responses to AZD1222 COVID-19 vaccine. Study-wide findings and caveats: Sampling captured repertoires only after the peak T cell response.

The table came from immunoSEQ multiplex PCR; TCRdb's copy has only in-frame clones and leaves some out. The sample consists of fewer than 200,000 clones, approximately 94% of them appearing once. J is TRBJ1-3 and V is TRBV6-5; 11 bases line up with TRBD1. The receptor comes from an adult who received the AZD1222 COVID-19 vaccine. Sequencing used peripheral blood, obtained 28 days after the second AZD1222 dose. The CDR3 is CASSSGTGGSGNTIYF. The CDR3 DNA follows: TGTGCCAGCAGTTCTGGGACAGGGGGCTCTGGAAACACCATATATTTT.